The T cell receptor beta chain under discussion was sequenced for a study of vaccination effects on CD4 cells after COVID-19. Study results and limitations: Clones of infection and vaccine origin contracted markedly late after vaccination. Missing from the study were early post-infection timepoints, and its convalescent patients were few.

Before sequencing, viral peptide pools were used by the ViraFEST assay to expand antigen-specific CD4+ T cells. Subsequent to a culture period of more than 8 days, CD4+ T cells were isolated. The study found no prior SARS-CoV-2 infection in the vaccine recipients, who tested negative for nucleocapsid antibodies. This clone was counted between two and nine times. Its antigen is unknown. V was clipped by 4 bases and J by 0 bases; unmatched bases: 1. Germline-derived CDR1 and CDR2 are KGHDR and SFDVKD. CDR3 size: 14 residues. TCRdb keeps only in-frame clones here, not all; method: immunoSEQ multiplex PCR. The sample carries some 24,000 clones, 76% recorded once.

This sequence joins TRBV24-1 and TRBJ1-2, with 7 nucleotides matching TRBD1. The clonotype originates from a human donor who received a COVID-19 vaccine. This sample comprised CD4+ T cells from PBMCs cultured with HCoV-NL63 spike peptides, obtained before COVID-19 vaccination. In DNA, the CDR3 is TGTGCCACCAGTGACGGGACAGCTAACTATGGCTACACCTTC. It translates to CATSDGTANYGYTF.